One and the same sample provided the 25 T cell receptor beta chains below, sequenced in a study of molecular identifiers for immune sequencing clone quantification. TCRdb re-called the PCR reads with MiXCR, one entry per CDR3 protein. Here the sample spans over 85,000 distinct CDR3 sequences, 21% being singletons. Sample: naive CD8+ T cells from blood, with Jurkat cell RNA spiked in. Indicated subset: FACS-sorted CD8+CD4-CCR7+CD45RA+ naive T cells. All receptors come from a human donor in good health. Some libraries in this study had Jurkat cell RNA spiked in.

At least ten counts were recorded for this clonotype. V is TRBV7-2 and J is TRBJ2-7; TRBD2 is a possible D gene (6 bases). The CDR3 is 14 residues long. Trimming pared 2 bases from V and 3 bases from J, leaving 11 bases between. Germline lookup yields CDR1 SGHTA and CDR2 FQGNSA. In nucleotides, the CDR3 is TGTGCCAGCAGCTTACCGGGACTTGGCTACGAGCAGTACTTC. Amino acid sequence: CASSLPGLGYEQYF.

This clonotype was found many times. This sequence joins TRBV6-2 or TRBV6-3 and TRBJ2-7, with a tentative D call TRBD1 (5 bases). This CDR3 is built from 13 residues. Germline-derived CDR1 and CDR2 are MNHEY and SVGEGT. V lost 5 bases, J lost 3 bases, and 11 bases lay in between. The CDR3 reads CASSKQTDYEQYF. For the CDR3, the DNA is TGTGCCAGCAGTAAACAGACAGACTACGAGCAGTACTTC.

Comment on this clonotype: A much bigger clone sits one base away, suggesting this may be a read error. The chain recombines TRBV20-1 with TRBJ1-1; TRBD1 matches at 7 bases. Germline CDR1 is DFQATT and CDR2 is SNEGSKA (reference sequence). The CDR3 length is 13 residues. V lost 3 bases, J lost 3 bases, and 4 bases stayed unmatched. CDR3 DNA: TGCAGTGCTAGTGACACAGGGGACACTGAAGCTTTCTTT. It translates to CSASDTGDTEAFF.

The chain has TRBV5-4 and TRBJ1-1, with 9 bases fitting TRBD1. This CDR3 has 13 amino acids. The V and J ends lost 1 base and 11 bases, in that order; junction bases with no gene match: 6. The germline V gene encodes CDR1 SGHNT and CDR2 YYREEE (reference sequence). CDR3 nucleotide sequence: TGTGCCAGCAGCTTGACAGGGGGCACTAACGCTTTCTTT. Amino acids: CASSLTGGTNAFF.

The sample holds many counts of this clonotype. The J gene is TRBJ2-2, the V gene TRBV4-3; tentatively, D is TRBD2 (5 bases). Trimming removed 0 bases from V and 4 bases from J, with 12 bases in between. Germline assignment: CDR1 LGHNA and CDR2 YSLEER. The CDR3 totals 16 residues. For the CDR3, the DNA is TGCGCCAGCAGCCAAGATACGGGGTGGGGCACCGGGGAGCTGTTTTTT. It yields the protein CASSQDTGWGTGELFF.

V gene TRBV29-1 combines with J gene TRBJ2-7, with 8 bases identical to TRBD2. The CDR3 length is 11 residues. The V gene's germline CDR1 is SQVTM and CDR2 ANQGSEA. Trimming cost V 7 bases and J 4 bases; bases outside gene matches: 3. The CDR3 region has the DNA TGCAGCGCCGGGGGGGGTTACGAGCAGTACTTC. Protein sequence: CSAGGGYEQYF.

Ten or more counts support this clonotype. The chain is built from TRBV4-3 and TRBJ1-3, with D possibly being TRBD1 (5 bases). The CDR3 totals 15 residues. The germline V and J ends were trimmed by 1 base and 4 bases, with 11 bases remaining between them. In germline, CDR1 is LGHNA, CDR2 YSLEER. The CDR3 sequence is CASSQGAGFGNTIYF. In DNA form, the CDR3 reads TGCGCCAGCAGCCAAGGGGCAGGGTTCGGAAACACCATATATTTT.

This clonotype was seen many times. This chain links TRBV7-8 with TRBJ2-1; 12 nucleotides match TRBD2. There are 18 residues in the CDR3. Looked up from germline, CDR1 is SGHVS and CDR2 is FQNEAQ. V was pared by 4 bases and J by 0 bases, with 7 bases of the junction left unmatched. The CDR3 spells CASSSGLAGRSSYNEQFF. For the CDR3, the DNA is TGTGCCAGCAGCTCGGGACTAGCGGGCAGGAGCTCCTACAATGAGCAGTTCTTC.

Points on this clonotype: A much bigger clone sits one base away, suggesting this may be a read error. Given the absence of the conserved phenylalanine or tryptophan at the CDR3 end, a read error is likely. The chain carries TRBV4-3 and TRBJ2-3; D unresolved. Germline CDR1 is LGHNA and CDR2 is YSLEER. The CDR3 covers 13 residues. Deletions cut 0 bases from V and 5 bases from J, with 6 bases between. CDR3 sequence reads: CASSQDNGDTQYL. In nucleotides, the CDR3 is TGCGCCAGCAGCCAAGACAACGGAGATACGCAGTATCTT.

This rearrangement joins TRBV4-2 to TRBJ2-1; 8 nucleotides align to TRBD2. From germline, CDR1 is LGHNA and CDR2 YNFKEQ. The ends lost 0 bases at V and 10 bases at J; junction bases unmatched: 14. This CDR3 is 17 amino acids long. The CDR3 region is CASSQDRPGLVKWEQFF. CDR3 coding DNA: TGTGCCAGCAGCCAAGATCGCCCGGGACTAGTAAAGTGGGAGCAGTTCTTC.

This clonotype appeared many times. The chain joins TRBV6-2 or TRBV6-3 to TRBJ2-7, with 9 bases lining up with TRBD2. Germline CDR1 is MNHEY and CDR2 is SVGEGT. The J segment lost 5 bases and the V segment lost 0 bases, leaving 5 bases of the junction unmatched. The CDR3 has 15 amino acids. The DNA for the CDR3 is TGTGCCAGCAGTTACTCGATGCGGGAGGGCAACGAGCAGTACTTC. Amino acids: CASSYSMREGNEQYF.

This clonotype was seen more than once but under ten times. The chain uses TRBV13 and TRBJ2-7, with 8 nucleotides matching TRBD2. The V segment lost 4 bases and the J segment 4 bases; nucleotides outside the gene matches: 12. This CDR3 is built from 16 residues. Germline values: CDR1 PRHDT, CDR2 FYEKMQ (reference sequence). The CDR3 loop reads CASSSGPGLGLYEQYF. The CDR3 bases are TGTGCCAGCAGCTCCGGGCCGGGACTAGGATTGTACGAGCAGTACTTC.

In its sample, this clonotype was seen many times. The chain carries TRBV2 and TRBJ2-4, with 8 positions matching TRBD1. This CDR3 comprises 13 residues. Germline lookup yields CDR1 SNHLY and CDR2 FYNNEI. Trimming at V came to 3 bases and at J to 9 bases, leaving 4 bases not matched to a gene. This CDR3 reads CASSEDRAGIQYF. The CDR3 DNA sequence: TGTGCCAGCAGTGAGGACAGGGCGGGCATTCAGTACTTC.

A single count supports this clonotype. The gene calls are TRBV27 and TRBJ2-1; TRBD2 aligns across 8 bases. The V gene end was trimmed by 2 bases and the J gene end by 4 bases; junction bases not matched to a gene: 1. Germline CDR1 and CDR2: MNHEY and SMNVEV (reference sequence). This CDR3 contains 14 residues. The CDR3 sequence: CASSLTSGYNEQFF. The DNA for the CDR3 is TGTGCCAGCAGTTTAACTAGCGGATACAATGAGCAGTTCTTC.

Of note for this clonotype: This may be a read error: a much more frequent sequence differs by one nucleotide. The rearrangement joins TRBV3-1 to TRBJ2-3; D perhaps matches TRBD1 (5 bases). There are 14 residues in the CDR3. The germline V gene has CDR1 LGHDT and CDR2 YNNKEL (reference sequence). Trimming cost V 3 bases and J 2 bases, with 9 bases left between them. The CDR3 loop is CASSQGRDTDTQYF. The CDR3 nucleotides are TGTGCCAGCAGCCAGGGCAGGGACACAGATACGCAGTATTTT.

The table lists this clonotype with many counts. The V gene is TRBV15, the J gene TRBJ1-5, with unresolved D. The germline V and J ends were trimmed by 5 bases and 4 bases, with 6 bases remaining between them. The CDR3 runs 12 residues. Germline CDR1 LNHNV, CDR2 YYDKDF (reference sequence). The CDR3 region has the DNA TGTGCCACCAGCGGTCGGAATCAGCCCCAGCATTTT. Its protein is CATSGRNQPQHF.

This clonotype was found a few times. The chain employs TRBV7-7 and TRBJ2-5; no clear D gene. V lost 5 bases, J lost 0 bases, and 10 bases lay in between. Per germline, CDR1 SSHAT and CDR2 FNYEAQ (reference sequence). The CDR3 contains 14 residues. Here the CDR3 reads CASSPKKYQETQYF. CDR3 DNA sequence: TGTGCCAGCAGCCCGAAAAAGTACCAAGAGACCCAGTACTTC.

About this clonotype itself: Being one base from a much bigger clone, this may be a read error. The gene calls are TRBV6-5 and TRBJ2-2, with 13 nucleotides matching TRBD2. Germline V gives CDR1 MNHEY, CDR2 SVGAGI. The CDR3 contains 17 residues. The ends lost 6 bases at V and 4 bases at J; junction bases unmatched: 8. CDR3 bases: TGTGCCAGCAGCCCAGGGACTAGCGGGGCGAGCACCGGGGAGCTGTTTTTT. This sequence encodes CASSPGTSGASTGELFF.

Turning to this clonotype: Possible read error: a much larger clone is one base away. CDR3 DNA: TGTGCCAGCAGCTCATGGACTGGTCCCTACGAGCAGTACTTC. Protein product: CASSSWTGPYEQYF. The rearrangement joins TRBV7-9 to TRBJ2-7, with D possibly matching TRBD2 (5 bases). The V end was cut by 4 bases, the J end by 2 bases, with 12 bases between. Germline CDR1 SEHNR, CDR2 FQNEAQ (reference sequence). This CDR3 is built from 14 residues.

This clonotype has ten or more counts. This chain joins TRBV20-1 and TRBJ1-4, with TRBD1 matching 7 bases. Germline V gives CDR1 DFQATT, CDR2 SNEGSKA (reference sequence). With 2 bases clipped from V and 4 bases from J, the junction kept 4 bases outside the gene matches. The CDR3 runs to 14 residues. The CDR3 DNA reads TGCAGTGCTAGAAGACAGGGCCTTAATGAAAAACTGTTTTTT. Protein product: CSARRQGLNEKLFF.

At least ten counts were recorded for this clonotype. The CDR3 DNA sequence: TGCGCCAGCAGCCCTCCAAACACAGATACGCAGTATTTT. It codes for CASSPPNTDTQYF. V and J are TRBV5-1 and TRBJ2-3; D not certain. The CDR3 runs to 13 residues. Trimming removed 4 bases from V and 2 bases from J, with 8 bases in between. Germline lookup yields CDR1 SGHRS and CDR2 YFSETQ.

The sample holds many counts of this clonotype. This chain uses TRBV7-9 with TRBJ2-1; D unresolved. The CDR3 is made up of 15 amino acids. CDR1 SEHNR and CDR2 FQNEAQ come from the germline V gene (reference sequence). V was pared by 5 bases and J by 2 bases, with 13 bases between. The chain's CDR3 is CASSAAYATYNEQFF. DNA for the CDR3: TGTGCCAGCAGCGCCGCGTACGCCACCTACAATGAGCAGTTCTTC.

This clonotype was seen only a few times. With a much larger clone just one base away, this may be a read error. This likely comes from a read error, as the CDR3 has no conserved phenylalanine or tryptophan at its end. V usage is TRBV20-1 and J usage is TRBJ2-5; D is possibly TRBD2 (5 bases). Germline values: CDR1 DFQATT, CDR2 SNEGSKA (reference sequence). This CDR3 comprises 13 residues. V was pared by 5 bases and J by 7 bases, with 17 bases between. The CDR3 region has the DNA TGCAGTGCTTTTAACCGGGGTGCGGGGACCCAGTACTCC. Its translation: CSAFNRGAGTQYS.

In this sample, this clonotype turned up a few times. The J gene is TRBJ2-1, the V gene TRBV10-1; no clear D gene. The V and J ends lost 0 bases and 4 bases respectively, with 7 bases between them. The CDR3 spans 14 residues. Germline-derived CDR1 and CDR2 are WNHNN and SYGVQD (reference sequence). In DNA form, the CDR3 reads TGCGCCAGCAGTGAGTCCTCAGAGTACAATGAGCAGTTCTTC. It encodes CASSESSEYNEQFF.

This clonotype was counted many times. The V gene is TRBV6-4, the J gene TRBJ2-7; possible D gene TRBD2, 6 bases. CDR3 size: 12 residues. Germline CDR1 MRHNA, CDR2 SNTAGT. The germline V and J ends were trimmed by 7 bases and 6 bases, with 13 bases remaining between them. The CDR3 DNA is TGTGCCAGCATGTCCGGGAGAGGCGAGCAGTACTTC. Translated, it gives CASMSGRGEQYF.